One and the same sample provided the 6 T cell receptor beta chains below, sequenced in a study of CD8+CD57+ T cells in acquired aplastic anemia. The study profiled TCR beta VDJ and CDR3 using genomic DNA as template. TCRdb reanalysed the reads using MiXCR and keeps one entry per CDR3 protein. Found here are approximately 190,000 distinct CDR3 sequences, approximately 50% of them singletons; the top ten hold 8% to 10%. Patients chosen for sequencing had CD8+CD57+ cells that had expanded, as shown by flow cytometry. Sequencing input: sorted CD4+, CD8+, or CD8+CD57+ T cells (not recorded which) from PBMCs. These receptors were obtained from a human donor with aplastic anemia.

This clonotype occurred many times. The chain recombines TRBV7-9 with TRBJ1-3; D perhaps matches TRBD1 (6 bases). The CDR3 runs 14 residues. Germline values: CDR1 SEHNR, CDR2 FQNEAQ (reference sequence). The ends were cut back, 1 base at V and 4 bases at J, with 8 bases in the middle. The CDR3 region has the DNA TGTGCCAGCAGCTTAGGGACAGCCGGAAACACCATATATTTT. Protein product: CASSLGTAGNTIYF.

This clonotype was observed a few times. The V gene is TRBV2, the J gene TRBJ1-2; 10 positions match TRBD1. V shed 8 bases, J shed 1 base, and the junction held 7 bases outside the gene matches. The V gene's germline CDR1 is SNHLY and CDR2 FYNNEI. The CDR3 has 15 amino acids. DNA for the CDR3: TGTGCCAGCTCGCGGGACAGGGGTTTTAACTATGGCTACACCTTC. Its translation: CASSRDRGFNYGYTF.

As concerns this clonotype: A single base separates this from a much larger clone, so it may be a read error. The chain links TRBV25-1 to TRBJ2-7; D not certain. With 6 bases removed from V and 3 bases from J, the gap between germline ends came to 12 bases. This CDR3 is built from 13 residues. Germline V gene lookup returns CDR1 MGHDK and CDR2 SYGVNS. The CDR3 reads CASRPEGFYEQYF. The CDR3 region has the DNA TGTGCCAGCAGGCCGGAAGGCTTCTACGAGCAGTACTTC.

This clonotype was seen a handful of times. Sequence at one end of the junction differs from germline and may be a read error. The chain joins TRBV10-3 to TRBJ1-6; a weak D match, TRBD1 (5 bases). The germline gives CDR1 ENHRY, CDR2 SYGVKD. This CDR3 contains 13 residues. As DNA, the CDR3 is TGTGCCAGCAGTTACGAGGGGAAGTCACCCCTCCACTTT. It yields the protein CASSYEGKSPLHF.

The chain recombines TRBV7-8 with TRBJ2-5; TRBD2 matches 15 bases. Germline trimming cut 4 bases from V and 1 base from J; bases unmatched to any gene: 7. This CDR3 comprises 18 residues. The germline gives CDR1 SGHVS, CDR2 FQNEAQ. CDR3 in DNA: TGTGCCAGCAGCTCTGGACTAGCGGGGGGGGCATCCCAAGAGACCCAGTACTTC. Translation gives CASSSGLAGGASQETQYF.

The V and J genes are TRBV7-2 and TRBJ2-7; D ambiguous. Trimming shortened V by 1 base and J by 0 bases, and 10 bases separated the two germline ends. CDR1 and CDR2 from the germline V gene are SGHTA and FQGNSA. The CDR3 runs 15 residues. This CDR3 reads CASSLVGPSSYEQYF. The CDR3 DNA follows: TGTGCCAGCAGCTTAGTAGGACCTAGCTCCTACGAGCAGTACTTC.